Listed here are 27 T cell receptor beta chains from one sample, sequenced in a study of PD-L1 blockade in urothelial cancer. Method: immunoSEQ multiplex PCR; TCRdb's copy keeps in-frame clones and lacks some. Of approximately 90,000 clones listed, more than 75% were seen once; the top ten hold 13% to 15%. The sample's time point: pretreatment peripheral blood. Sequencing was performed on PBMCs, taken around atezolizumab (anti-PD-L1) treatment. These receptors were taken from a man aged 55 to 69 with urothelial cancer.

J is TRBJ2-5 and V is TRBV11-2, with TRBD1 matching over 8 bases. J was trimmed by 5 bases and V by 2 bases; bases with no gene match: 10. Per the germline V gene, CDR1 is SGHAT and CDR2 is FQNNGV. The CDR3 is 16 amino acids. CDR3 amino acids: CASSLLGRGRGETQYF. Here the CDR3 DNA reads TGTGCCAGCAGCTTATTAGGCAGGGGGCGCGGTGAGACCCAGTACTTC.

CDR3 nucleotides: TGTGCCAGTAAGTGGAACGGGGGGCCATACAATGAGCAGTTCTTC. Translation: CASKWNGGPYNEQFF. The gene calls are TRBV19 and TRBJ2-1; D is perhaps TRBD2 (7 bases). The CDR3 covers 15 residues. V lost 7 bases and J 4 bases, leaving 17 bases between the germline ends. Germline V gene lookup returns CDR1 LNHDA and CDR2 SQIVND (reference sequence).

V usage is TRBV5-6 and J usage is TRBJ2-1; D perhaps matches TRBD2 (6 bases). This CDR3 spans 16 amino acids. Germline-derived CDR1 and CDR2 are SGHDT and YYEEEE. V lost 0 bases, J lost 4 bases, and 14 bases lay in between. This CDR3 is CASSLDRGGNYNEQFF. In DNA, the CDR3 is TGTGCCAGCAGCTTGGATCGGGGCGGGAATTACAATGAGCAGTTCTTC.

The V call is TRBV9, the J call TRBJ2-7; 9 nucleotides agree with TRBD1. CDR3 size: 15 residues. CDR1 and CDR2 from the germline V gene are SGDLS and YYNGEE. J was trimmed by 4 bases and V by 4 bases; bases with no gene match: 9. The CDR3 is CASSPTGGNLYEQYF. The CDR3 DNA sequence: TGTGCCAGCAGCCCTACAGGGGGCAATCTGTACGAGCAGTACTTC.

The chain has TRBV14 and TRBJ2-1; D ambiguous. V lost 2 bases and J 9 bases, leaving 11 bases between the germline ends. This CDR3 is built from 13 residues. Germline lookup yields CDR1 SGHDN and CDR2 FVKESK. The CDR3 DNA reads as TGTGCCAGCAGCCAAACCGAGCTCGGTGAGCAGTTCTTC. Protein product: CASSQTELGEQFF.

The chain carries TRBV9 and TRBJ2-1; TRBD2 aligns across 7 bases. V lost 4 bases, J lost 5 bases, and 6 bases stayed unmatched. The CDR3 spans 14 residues. Per the germline V gene, CDR1 is SGDLS and CDR2 is YYNGEE. As DNA, the CDR3 is TGTGCCAGCAGCTCCAGGACTAGAAACAATGAGCAGTTCTTC. This encodes CASSSRTRNNEQFF.

The gene calls are TRBV7-2 and TRBJ2-1, with 15 positions matching TRBD2. The V and J ends lost 4 bases and 7 bases, in that order; junction bases with no gene match: 5. Germline loops: CDR1 SGHTA, CDR2 FQGNSA. The CDR3 contains 16 residues. The CDR3 region is CASSSGLAGGQNEQFF. In DNA form, the CDR3 reads TGTGCCAGCAGCTCTGGACTAGCGGGAGGGCAGAATGAGCAGTTCTTC.

The CDR3 reads CASSEAGLKPQHF. The CDR3 DNA follows: TGTGCCAGCAGTGAGGCAGGCCTAAAGCCCCAGCATTTT. This chain connects TRBV2 to TRBJ1-5; D is ambiguous. The V end was cut by 3 bases, the J end by 8 bases, with 11 bases between. The germline CDR1 and CDR2 sequences are SNHLY and FYNNEI. This CDR3 is 13 amino acids long.

This chain links TRBV6-6 with TRBJ2-1; weak D call: TRBD2 (5 bases). This CDR3 region has 13 residues. The ends were cut back, 8 bases at V and 8 bases at J, with 16 bases in the middle. CDR1 MNHNY and CDR2 SVGAGI come from the germline V gene (reference sequence). The CDR3 loop reads CASELAWEYEQFF. The DNA of the CDR3 is TGTGCCAGCGAGCTAGCCTGGGAATATGAGCAGTTCTTC.

The chain couples TRBV5-1 to TRBJ1-2; D is uncertain. Trimming took 0 bases from V and 7 from J, leaving 7 bases between them. This CDR3 has 12 residues. Germline assignment: CDR1 SGHRS and CDR2 YFSETQ. This CDR3 is CASSLDGRGYTF. The CDR3 DNA reads TGCGCCAGCAGCTTGGATGGGCGTGGCTACACCTTC.

This sequence joins TRBV9 and TRBJ2-3; 7 nucleotides match TRBD1. The CDR3 contains 14 residues. CDR1 and CDR2 (germline): SGDLS, YYNGEE. Losses at the gene ends were 4 bases for V and 3 bases for J; bases not matched to a gene: 5. The CDR3 nucleotides read TGTGCCAGCAGCCCCCGGACAGGAACAGATACGCAGTATTTT. As protein: CASSPRTGTDTQYF.

The genes are TRBV20-1 and TRBJ2-7, with D possibly matching TRBD1 (6 bases). V lost 5 bases and J 3 bases, leaving 8 bases between the germline ends. The CDR3 sequence is 11 residues long. Germline values: CDR1 DFQATT, CDR2 SNEGSKA (reference sequence). This CDR3 reads CSALGGYEQYF. CDR3 sequence (DNA): TGCAGTGCTTTAGGGGGCTACGAGCAGTACTTC.

The chain recombines TRBV4-1 with TRBJ2-7; 7 bases match TRBD1. The V gene end was trimmed by 4 bases and the J gene end by 3 bases; junction bases not matched to a gene: 6. CDR1 and CDR2 (germline): MGHRA, YSYEKL. This CDR3 comprises 14 residues. The CDR3 coding sequence is TGCGCCAGCAGCCCCCGGGACAGCCACTACGAGCAGTACTTC. As protein: CASSPRDSHYEQYF.

V is TRBV7-2 and J is TRBJ1-1; TRBD1 agrees at 9 bases. V was pared by 5 bases and J by 10 bases, with 8 bases of the junction left unmatched. This CDR3 is built from 13 residues. Germline V gives CDR1 SGHTA, CDR2 FQGNSA. The CDR3 sequence: CASSRGTGYVAFF. The CDR3 nucleotides are TGTGCCAGCAGCCGAGGGACAGGGTATGTAGCTTTCTTT.

CDR3 bases: TGTGCCAGCAAAACCGGGACAGCCGCCTACGAGCAGTACTTC. Its translation is CASKTGTAAYEQYF. This sequence joins TRBV6-5 and TRBJ2-7, with 7 bases aligning to TRBD1. This CDR3 comprises 14 residues. V shed 7 bases and J 2 bases; nucleotides not matched to a gene: 8. Germline values: CDR1 MNHEY, CDR2 SVGAGI.

The chain couples TRBV7-9 to TRBJ1-2; perhaps TRBD1 as D (6 bases). The CDR3 loop spans 15 amino acids. Between the trimmed V and J ends, which lost 4 bases and 2 bases, there was a span of 14 bases. Germline-derived CDR1 and CDR2 are SEHNR and FQNEAQ (reference sequence). This chain's CDR3 is CASSSPGEGNYGYTF. The DNA for the CDR3 is TGTGCCAGCAGCTCCCCAGGGGAGGGGAACTATGGCTACACCTTC.

The genes are TRBV7-9 and TRBJ1-3; 11 bases are shared with TRBD1. Unmatched junction bases numbered 2, after V lost 1 base and J lost 6 bases. CDR1 SEHNR and CDR2 FQNEAQ come from the germline V gene (reference sequence). The CDR3 loop spans 15 amino acids. Written as DNA, the CDR3 is TGTGCCAGCAGCTTAGGGACAGGGGGCGTAAACACCATATATTTT. The encoded protein is CASSLGTGGVNTIYF.

This clone was seen more than once but under ten times. The rearrangement uses TRBV30 and TRBJ1-6; 9 bases line up with TRBD1. The junction had 3 bases not matched to a gene; V was cut back by 5 bases and J by 10 bases. Per germline, CDR1 GTSNPN and CDR2 SVGIG (reference sequence). CDR3 length: 12 amino acids. CDR3 amino acids: CAWGTGKSPLHF. The CDR3 DNA follows: TGTGCCTGGGGGACAGGGAAATCACCCCTCCACTTT.

The V gene is TRBV20-1, the J gene TRBJ2-5; D is possibly TRBD2 (5 bases). The germline V and J ends were trimmed by 3 bases and 9 bases, with 8 bases remaining between them. This CDR3 is built from 10 residues. Per germline, CDR1 DFQATT and CDR2 SNEGSKA (reference sequence). The CDR3 reads CSASGVAQYF. In nucleotides, the CDR3 is TGCAGTGCTAGCGGGGTGGCCCAGTACTTC.

This chain connects TRBV28 to TRBJ2-1; unclear D gene. V shed 4 bases and J shed 10 bases, with 14 bases lying between them. In germline, CDR1 is MDHEN, CDR2 SYDVKM. CDR3 size: 13 residues. Here the CDR3 reads CASSSLPYNEQFF. CDR3 coding DNA: TGTGCCAGCAGTTCCCTCCCCTATAACGAGCAGTTCTTC.

This chain links TRBV11-2 with TRBJ1-2, with D tentatively TRBD1 (6 bases). This CDR3 has 16 residues. Trimming cost V 5 bases and J 5 bases, with 21 bases left between them. In germline, CDR1 is SGHAT, CDR2 FQNNGV. CDR3: CASSTPRDTKAYGYTF. The CDR3 DNA sequence: TGTGCCAGCAGCACCCCCCGGGACACGAAGGCTTATGGCTACACCTTC.

The sample holds a few counts of this clone. This chain connects TRBV4-1 to TRBJ2-3, with 10 bases that match TRBD1. The CDR3 has 15 amino acids. Germline values: CDR1 MGHRA, CDR2 YSYEKL. Trimming took 0 bases from V and 5 from J; bases not matched to a gene: 2. CDR3 nucleotides: TGCGCCAGCAGCCAAGAGACAGGGGGCAGAGATACGCAGTATTTT. As protein: CASSQETGGRDTQYF.

This clone has only a few counts. The rearrangement uses TRBV2 and TRBJ2-1; D remains ambiguous. Trimming stripped 6 bases from V and 1 base from J, with 13 bases between. CDR1 is SNHLY and CDR2 is FYNNEI in the germline V gene. The CDR3 runs 15 residues. DNA for the CDR3: TGTGCCAGCAGCCCGAGTGCTAATTCCTACAATGAGCAGTTCTTC. Translating gives CASSPSANSYNEQFF. Using reference TRBV2 and TRBJ2-1 for the parts outside the CDR3, the full variable domain is EPEVTQTPSHQVTQMGQEVILRCVPISNHLYFYWYRQILGQKVEFLVSFYNNEISEKSEIFDDQFSVERPDGSNFTLKIRSTKLEDSAMYFCASSPSANSYNEQFFGPGTRLTVL.

The chain joins TRBV6-5 to TRBJ2-7; 7 positions agree with TRBD1. The CDR3 consists of 14 residues. Germline CDR1 is MNHEY and CDR2 is SVGAGI. V was clipped by 4 bases and J by 6 bases; unmatched bases: 9. CDR3 sequence: CASSSATGAAEQYF. CDR3 coding DNA: TGTGCCAGCAGTTCGGCCACAGGGGCGGCCGAGCAGTACTTC.

The chain links TRBV6-5 to TRBJ1-2, with TRBD1 as a possible D gene (6 bases). The CDR3 is 11 amino acids. V gave up 2 bases and J gave up 8 bases, with 6 bases separating them. Per the germline V gene, CDR1 is MNHEY and CDR2 is SVGAGI. CDR3 in DNA: TGTGCCAGCAGTTACGGACAGGGCTACACCTTC. Its protein is CASSYGQGYTF.

This chain links TRBV7-9 with TRBJ1-1, with D possibly being TRBD1 (5 bases). The CDR3 covers 17 residues. Deletions cut 2 bases from V and 1 base from J, with 17 bases between. Germline V gives CDR1 SEHNR, CDR2 FQNEAQ (reference sequence). In DNA, the CDR3 is TGTGCCAGCAGCTTAACGGGTGGGGCAGGCTGGAACACTGAAGCTTTCTTT. Translation: CASSLTGGAGWNTEAFF.

The chain is built from TRBV25-1 and TRBJ2-7; 7 bases match TRBD1. The CDR3 is 14 amino acids. Germline V gene lookup returns CDR1 MGHDK and CDR2 SYGVNS. Trimming cost V 4 bases and J 1 base; bases outside gene matches: 4. CDR3 coding DNA: TGTGCCAGCAGTGGGTGGACAGGATCCTACGAGCAGTACTTC. It yields the protein CASSGWTGSYEQYF.